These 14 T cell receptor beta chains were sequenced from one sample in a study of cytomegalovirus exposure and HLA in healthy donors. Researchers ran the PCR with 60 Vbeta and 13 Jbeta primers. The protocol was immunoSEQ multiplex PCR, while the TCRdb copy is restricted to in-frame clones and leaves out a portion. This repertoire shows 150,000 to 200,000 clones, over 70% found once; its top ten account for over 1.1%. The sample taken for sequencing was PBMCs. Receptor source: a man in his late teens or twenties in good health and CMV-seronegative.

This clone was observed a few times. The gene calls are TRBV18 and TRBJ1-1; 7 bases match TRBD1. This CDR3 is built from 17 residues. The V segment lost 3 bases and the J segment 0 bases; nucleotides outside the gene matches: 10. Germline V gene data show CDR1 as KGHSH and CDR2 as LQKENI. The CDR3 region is CASSPTGIGMLNTEAFF. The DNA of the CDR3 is TGTGCCAGCTCACCGACAGGGATCGGAATGTTGAACACTGAAGCTTTCTTT.

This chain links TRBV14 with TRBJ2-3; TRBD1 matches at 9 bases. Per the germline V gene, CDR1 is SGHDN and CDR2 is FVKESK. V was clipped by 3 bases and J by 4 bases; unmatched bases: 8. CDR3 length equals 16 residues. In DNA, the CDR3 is TGTGCCAGCAGCCAGTATCTGGGACAGGGACCAGATACGCAGTATTTT. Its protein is CASSQYLGQGPDTQYF.

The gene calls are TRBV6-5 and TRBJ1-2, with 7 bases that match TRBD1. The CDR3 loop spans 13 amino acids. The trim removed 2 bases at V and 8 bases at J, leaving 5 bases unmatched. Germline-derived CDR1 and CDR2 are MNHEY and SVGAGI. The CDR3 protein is CASSYLDRSGYTF. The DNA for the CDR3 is TGTGCCAGCAGTTACCTGGACAGGTCAGGCTACACCTTC.

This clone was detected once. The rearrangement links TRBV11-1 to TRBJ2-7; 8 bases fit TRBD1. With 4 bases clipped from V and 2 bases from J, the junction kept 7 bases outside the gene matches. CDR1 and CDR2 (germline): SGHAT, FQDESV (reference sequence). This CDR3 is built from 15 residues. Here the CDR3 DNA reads TGTGCCAGCAGCTCTGGGACAGGCCCCACCTACGAGCAGTACTTC. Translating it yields CASSSGTGPTYEQYF.

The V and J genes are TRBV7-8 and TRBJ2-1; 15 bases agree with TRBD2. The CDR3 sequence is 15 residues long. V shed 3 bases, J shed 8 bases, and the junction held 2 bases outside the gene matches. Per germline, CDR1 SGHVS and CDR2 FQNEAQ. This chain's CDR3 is CASSLGTSGRHEQFF. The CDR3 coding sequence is TGTGCCAGCAGCTTGGGGACTAGCGGGAGGCATGAGCAGTTCTTC. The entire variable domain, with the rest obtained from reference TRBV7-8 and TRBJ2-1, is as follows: GAGVSQSPRYKVAKRGQDVALRCDPISGHVSLFWYQQALGQGPEFLTYFQNEAQLDKSGLPSDRFFAERPEGSVSTLKIQRTQQEDSAVYLCASSLGTSGRHEQFFGPGTRLTVL.

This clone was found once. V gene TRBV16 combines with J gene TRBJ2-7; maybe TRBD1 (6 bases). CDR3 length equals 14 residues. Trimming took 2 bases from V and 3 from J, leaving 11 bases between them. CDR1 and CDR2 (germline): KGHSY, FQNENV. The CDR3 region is CASSQAGEYYEQYF. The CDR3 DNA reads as TGTGCCAGCAGCCAAGCAGGGGAATACTACGAGCAGTACTTC.

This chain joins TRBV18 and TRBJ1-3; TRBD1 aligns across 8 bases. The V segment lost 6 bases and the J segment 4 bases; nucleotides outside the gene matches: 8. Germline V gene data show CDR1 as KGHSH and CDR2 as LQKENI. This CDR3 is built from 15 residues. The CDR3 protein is CASSPGTGPGNTIYF. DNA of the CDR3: TGTGCCAGCTCTCCTGGGACAGGCCCGGGAAACACCATATATTTT.

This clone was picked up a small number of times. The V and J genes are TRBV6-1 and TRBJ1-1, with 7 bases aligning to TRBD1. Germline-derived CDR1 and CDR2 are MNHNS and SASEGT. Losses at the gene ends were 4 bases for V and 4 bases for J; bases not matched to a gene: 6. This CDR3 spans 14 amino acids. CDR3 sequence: CASSVSQGRTEAFF. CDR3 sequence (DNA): TGTGCCAGCAGTGTGTCACAGGGGCGCACTGAAGCTTTCTTT.

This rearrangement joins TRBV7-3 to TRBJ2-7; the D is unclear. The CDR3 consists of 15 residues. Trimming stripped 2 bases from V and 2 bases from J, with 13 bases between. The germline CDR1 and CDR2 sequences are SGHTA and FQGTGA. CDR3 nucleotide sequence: TGTGCCAGCAGCTTAGAAGCGAATTCCCCCTACGAGCAGTACTTC. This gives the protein CASSLEANSPYEQYF.

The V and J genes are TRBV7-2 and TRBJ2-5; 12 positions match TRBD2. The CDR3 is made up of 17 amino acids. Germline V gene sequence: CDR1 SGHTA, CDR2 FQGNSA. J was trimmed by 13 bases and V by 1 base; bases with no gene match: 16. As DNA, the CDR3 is TGTGCCAGCAGCTTAGTCTCTAGCGGGGGGGCCAGGTTGAATTGGTACTTC. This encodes CASSLVSSGGARLNWYF. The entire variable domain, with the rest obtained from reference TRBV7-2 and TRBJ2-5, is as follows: GAGVSQSPSNKVTEKGKDVELRCDPISGHTALYWYRQSLGQGLEFLIYFQGNSAPDKSGLPSDRFSAERTGGSVSTLTIQRTQQEDSAVYLCASSLVSSGGARLNWYFGPGTRLLVL.

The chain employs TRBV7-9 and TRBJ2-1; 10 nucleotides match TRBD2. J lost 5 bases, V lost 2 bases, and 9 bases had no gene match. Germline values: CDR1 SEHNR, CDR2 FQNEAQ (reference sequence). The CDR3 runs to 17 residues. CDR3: CASSLTSPSGRNNEQFF. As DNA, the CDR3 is TGTGCCAGCAGCTTAACTTCCCCTAGCGGGAGAAACAATGAGCAGTTCTTC.

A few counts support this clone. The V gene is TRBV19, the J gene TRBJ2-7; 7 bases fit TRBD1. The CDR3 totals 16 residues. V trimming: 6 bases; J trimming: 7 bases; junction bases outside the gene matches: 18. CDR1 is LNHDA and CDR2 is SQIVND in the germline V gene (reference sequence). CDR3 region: CASSRTGKHSSGEQYF. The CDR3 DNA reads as TGTGCCAGTAGCCGGACAGGTAAACACTCCTCGGGGGAGCAGTACTTC.

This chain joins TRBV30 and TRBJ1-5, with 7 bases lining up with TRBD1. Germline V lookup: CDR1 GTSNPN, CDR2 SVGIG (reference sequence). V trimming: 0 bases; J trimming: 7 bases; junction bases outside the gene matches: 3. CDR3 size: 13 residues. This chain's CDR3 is CAWSVTGDQPQHF. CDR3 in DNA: TGTGCCTGGAGTGTAACAGGGGACCAGCCCCAGCATTTT.

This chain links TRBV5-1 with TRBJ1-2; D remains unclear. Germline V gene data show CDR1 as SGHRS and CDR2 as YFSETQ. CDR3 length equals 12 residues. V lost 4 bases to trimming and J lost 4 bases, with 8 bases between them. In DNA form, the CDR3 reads TGCGCCAGCAGCCTATCAGGCTATGGCTACACCTTC. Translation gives CASSLSGYGYTF.